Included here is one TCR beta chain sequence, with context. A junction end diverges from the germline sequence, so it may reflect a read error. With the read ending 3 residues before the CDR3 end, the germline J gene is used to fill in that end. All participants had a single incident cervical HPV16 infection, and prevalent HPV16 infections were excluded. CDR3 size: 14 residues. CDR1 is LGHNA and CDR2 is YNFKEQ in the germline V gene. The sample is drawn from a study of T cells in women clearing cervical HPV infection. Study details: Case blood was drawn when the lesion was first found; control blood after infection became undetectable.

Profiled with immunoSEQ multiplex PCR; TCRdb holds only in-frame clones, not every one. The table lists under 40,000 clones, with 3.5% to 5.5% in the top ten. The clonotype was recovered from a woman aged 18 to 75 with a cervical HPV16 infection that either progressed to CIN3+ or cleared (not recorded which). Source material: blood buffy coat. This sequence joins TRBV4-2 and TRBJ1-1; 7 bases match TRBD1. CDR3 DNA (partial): TGCGCCAGCAGCCAAGGGGGGACAGTAACTGAA. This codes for CASSQGGTVTE. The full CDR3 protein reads CASSQGGTVTEAFF.